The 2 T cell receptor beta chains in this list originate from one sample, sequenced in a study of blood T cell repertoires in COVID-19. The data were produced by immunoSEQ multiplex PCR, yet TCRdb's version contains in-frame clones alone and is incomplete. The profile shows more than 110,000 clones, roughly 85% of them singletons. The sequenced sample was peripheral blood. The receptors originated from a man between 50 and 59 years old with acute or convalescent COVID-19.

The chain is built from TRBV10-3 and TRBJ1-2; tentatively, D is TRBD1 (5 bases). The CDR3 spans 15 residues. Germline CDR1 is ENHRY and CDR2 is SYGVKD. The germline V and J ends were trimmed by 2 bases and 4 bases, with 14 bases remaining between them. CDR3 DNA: TGTGCCATCAGTGAGGACACCTGGGGCGTCTATGGCTACACCTTC. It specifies CAISEDTWGVYGYTF.

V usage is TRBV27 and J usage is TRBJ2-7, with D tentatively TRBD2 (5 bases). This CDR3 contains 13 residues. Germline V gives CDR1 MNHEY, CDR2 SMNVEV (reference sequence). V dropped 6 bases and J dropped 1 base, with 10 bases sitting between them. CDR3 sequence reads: CASRRGLSYEQYF. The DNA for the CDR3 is TGTGCCAGCAGGCGTGGACTGTCCTACGAGCAGTACTTC.